The 17 T cell receptor beta chains given below trace back to one sample, sequenced in a study of T cell repertoires in cytomegalovirus infection. TCRdb recomputed calls from the reads with MiXCR, one row per CDR3 protein. This table has just under 550,000 distinct CDR3 sequences, 26% appearing once. The sequenced sample consisted of PBMCs. These receptors originate from a human donor in good health (CMV status not recorded). Some clones in this sample may be carry-over from other donors' samples.

Ten or more counts support this clonotype. The rearrangement links TRBV7-2 to TRBJ1-2; D is unresolved. This CDR3 is built from 13 residues. CDR1 and CDR2 from the germline V gene are SGHTA and FQGNSA. V was trimmed by 6 bases and J by 5 bases, leaving 13 bases between them. CDR3 coding DNA: TGTGCCAGCAGTCGTCCAGCATATTATGGCTACACCTTC. This codes for CASSRPAYYGYTF.

This clonotype was observed a handful of times. The chain couples TRBV6-2 or TRBV6-3 to TRBJ2-5; D is undetermined. CDR3 length equals 15 residues. Germline V gene lookup returns CDR1 MNHEY and CDR2 SVGEGT. V lost 2 bases, J lost 5 bases, and 15 bases lay in between. The CDR3 loop is CASSYVGAYGETQYF. The CDR3 DNA reads TGTGCCAGCAGTTACGTAGGAGCCTACGGGGAGACCCAGTACTTC.

The chain is built from TRBV27 and TRBJ1-6, with D possibly TRBD1 on 6 matching bases. Germline CDR1 and CDR2: MNHEY and SMNVEV (reference sequence). V lost 2 bases and J lost 5, with 13 bases in between. The CDR3 is made up of 16 amino acids. The CDR3 reads CASSLRPQGHNSPLHF. The CDR3 region has the DNA TGTGCCAGCAGTTTAAGGCCCCAGGGGCATAATTCACCCCTCCACTTT.

The J gene is TRBJ1-4, the V gene TRBV12-5; D gene unclear. The V end lost 1 base, the J end lost 14 bases, and 11 bases lay between the germline ends. The CDR3 totals 12 residues. Germline V gene data show CDR1 as LGHNT and CDR2 as FRNRAP. This chain's CDR3 is CASGLGEERLFF. CDR3 coding DNA: TGTGCTAGTGGTTTGGGGGAGGAACGGCTGTTTTTT.

The chain recombines TRBV19 with TRBJ1-1; possibly TRBD1 for D (6 bases). The CDR3 consists of 13 residues. Trimming pared 7 bases from V and 4 bases from J, leaving 13 bases between. The germline gives CDR1 LNHDA, CDR2 SQIVND (reference sequence). Here the CDR3 reads CASTDQGGTEAFF. CDR3 coding DNA: TGTGCCAGTACCGACCAAGGGGGCACTGAAGCTTTCTTT.

This clonotype was counted many times. The gene calls are TRBV7-9 and TRBJ2-2; 9 positions agree with TRBD1. From germline, CDR1 is SEHNR and CDR2 FQNEAQ (reference sequence). With V trimmed by 2 bases and J by 6 bases, 4 bases remained unmatched. The CDR3 is 15 residues long. The CDR3 here is CASSLKRQGAGELFF. CDR3 sequence (DNA): TGTGCCAGCAGCTTAAAGAGACAGGGGGCCGGGGAGCTGTTTTTT.

This clonotype was seen more than once but under ten times. The chain has TRBV15 and TRBJ2-3; D remains unclear. Deletions cut 0 bases from V and 4 bases from J, with 11 bases between. Per the germline V gene, CDR1 is LNHNV and CDR2 is YYDKDF (reference sequence). This CDR3 is built from 15 residues. The CDR3 is CATSRDLAVADTQYF. CDR3 DNA: TGTGCCACCAGCAGAGATCTGGCTGTGGCAGATACGCAGTATTTT. Together with reference TRBV15 and TRBJ2-3, the CDR3 gives the full variable domain: DAMVIQNPRYQVTQFGKPVTLSCSQTLNHNVMYWYQQKSSQAPKLLFHYYDKDFNNEADTPDNFQSRRPNTSFCFLDIRSPGLGDTAMYLCATSRDLAVADTQYFGPGTRLTVL.

This chain connects TRBV4-1 to TRBJ1-1; no definite D call. Trimming removed 3 bases from V and 2 bases from J, with 4 bases in between. Germline CDR1 MGHRA, CDR2 YSYEKL. This CDR3 is built from 12 residues. Here the CDR3 reads CASSHDNTEAFF. The CDR3 DNA sequence: TGCGCCAGCAGCCATGATAACACTGAAGCTTTCTTT.

The chain combines TRBV6-5 with TRBJ2-5, with D unclear. Deletions cut 0 bases from V and 4 bases from J, with 6 bases between. CDR1 and CDR2 from the germline V gene are MNHEY and SVGAGI. The CDR3 is 13 amino acids. DNA for the CDR3: TGTGCCAGCAGTTACTCGAACCGAGAGACCCAGTACTTC. Translated: CASSYSNRETQYF.

This clonotype came up a few times. CDR3 sequence reads: CASSQGVFDRDYNEQFF. The CDR3 DNA reads as TGCGCCAGCAGCCAAGGGGTATTTGACAGGGACTACAATGAGCAGTTCTTC. The V and J genes are TRBV4-1 and TRBJ2-1; 7 bases map to TRBD1. This CDR3 is built from 17 residues. V was clipped by 1 base and J by 3 bases; unmatched bases: 9. The germline CDR1 and CDR2 sequences are MGHRA and YSYEKL.

The rearrangement links TRBV11-2 to TRBJ2-7; 11 nucleotides agree with TRBD2. Germline assignment: CDR1 SGHAT and CDR2 FQNNGV. V shed 5 bases, J shed 0 bases, and the junction held 12 bases outside the gene matches. The CDR3 has 18 amino acids. The CDR3, as DNA: TGTGCCAGCAGCCCAGGGACTAGCGGCTACGTTAGCTCCTACGAGCAGTACTTC. Residues: CASSPGTSGYVSSYEQYF.

This clonotype has only a few counts. This chain uses TRBV23-1 with TRBJ2-1; D might be TRBD1 (6 bases). TRBV23-1 is reported as an ORF; its role is uncertain. The CDR3 runs to 18 residues. Between the trimmed V and J ends, which lost 10 bases and 0 bases, there was a span of 25 bases. In DNA form, the CDR3 reads TGCGCCATGACAGGAAAACTTCGGCGGGCCGACTCCTACAATGAGCAGTTCTTC. It encodes CAMTGKLRRADSYNEQFF.

The CDR3 loop is CASSSGQNDNSPLHF. For the CDR3, the DNA is TGTGCCAGCAGCTCTGGACAGAATGATAATTCACCCCTCCACTTT. V and J are TRBV7-6 and TRBJ1-6, with a weak D call TRBD1 (6 bases). V was cut by 4 bases and J by 5 bases, with 12 bases left in between. This CDR3 spans 15 amino acids. Germline values: CDR1 SGHVS, CDR2 FNYEAQ.

About this clonotype itself: Given a much more abundant clone one base away, this may be a read error. The rearrangement uses TRBV7-2 and TRBJ2-2; tentatively, D is TRBD2 (6 bases). The germline gives CDR1 SGHTA, CDR2 FQGNSA. Trimming pared 11 bases from V and 1 base from J, leaving 14 bases between. CDR3 length equals 14 residues. CDR3 nucleotide sequence: TGTGCCCGCCCCCTGCGGGGGAACACCGGGGAGCTGTTTTTT. It translates to CARPLRGNTGELFF.

This chain joins TRBV11-3 and TRBJ1-4; D not resolved. V lost 1 base and J 0 bases, leaving 6 bases between the germline ends. There are 15 residues in the CDR3. Per germline, CDR1 SGHNT and CDR2 YENEEA. The CDR3 reads CASSLAVSTNEKLFF. In nucleotides, the CDR3 is TGTGCCAGCAGCTTAGCAGTTTCAACTAATGAAAAACTGTTTTTT.

The rearrangement joins TRBV20-1 to TRBJ1-1, with D maybe TRBD1 (5 bases). Per the germline V gene, CDR1 is DFQATT and CDR2 is SNEGSKA (reference sequence). With 4 bases removed from V and 0 bases from J, the gap between germline ends came to 6 bases. The CDR3 totals 12 residues. CDR3 in DNA: TGCAGTGCTACCAGGGTGAACACTGAAGCTTTCTTT. It codes for CSATRVNTEAFF.

The V call is TRBV7-1, the J call TRBJ2-1; 9 positions match TRBD1. TRBV7-1 is assigned to the ORF class and has an uncertain function. V dropped 3 bases and J dropped 5; count of bases not matched to a gene: 11. CDR3 length: 17 residues. CDR3 loop: CASSSPVQGATDNEQFF. The CDR3 nucleotides are TGTGCCAGCAGCTCCCCGGTACAGGGGGCTACTGACAATGAGCAGTTCTTC.